This T cell receptor (beta chain) was sequenced in a study of T cell repertoires in cytomegalovirus infection. Study overall: CMV infection and matching HLA type were both indicated by public TCR beta signatures.

The germline V gene encodes CDR1 MNHGY and CDR2 SAAAGT. The germline V and J ends were trimmed by 8 bases and 4 bases, with 17 bases remaining between them. CDR3 length: 14 residues. MiXCR, applied by TCRdb to the reads, yields one record per CDR3 protein. The table shows approximately 500,000 distinct CDR3 sequences, with approximately 15% occurring only once. Study-wide points: Cumulated frequencies of public TCR beta families served to identify carriers of CMV plus the relevant HLA.

For this clonotype: Its matching antigen is unknown.

This sequence was found in a human donor in good health (CMV status not recorded). Some clones in this sample may be carry-over from other donors' samples. Sequencing was done on a sample of CD8+ T cells from PBMCs. The chain joins TRBV6-8 to TRBJ1-1, with D maybe TRBD1 (5 bases). The DNA of the CDR3 is TGTGCCAGCCGTGGGAACAGGTTGCTCACTGAAGCTTTCTTT. Its translation: CASRGNRLLTEAFF.